One and the same sample provided the 17 T cell receptor beta chains below, sequenced in a study of sequential checkpoint blockade in melanoma. Some clones are missing from TCRdb's copy, which holds only in-frame ones; the method was immunoSEQ multiplex PCR. The sample yields 3,000 to 4,000 clones, around three fifths seen once. Specified treatment: randomized to nivolumab then ipilimumab (arm A) or the reverse (arm B). This material consisted of CD8+ T cells sorted from blood (inferred from file names), taken from a patient given nivolumab and ipilimumab in sequence. The receptors derive from a human patient with melanoma. Some clones in this sample may be carry-over from other donors' samples.

The V gene is TRBV7-9, the J gene TRBJ2-1; 7 bases are shared with TRBD1. Per the germline V gene, CDR1 is SEHNR and CDR2 is FQNEAQ (reference sequence). The CDR3 contains 15 residues. V lost 5 bases to trimming and J lost 4 bases; unmatched junction nucleotides: 8. CDR3 nucleotide sequence: TGTGCCAGCAGCGGGACAGTCAGGATGTACAATGAGCAGTTCTTC. Translated: CASSGTVRMYNEQFF.

V usage is TRBV10-2 and J usage is TRBJ2-5; D remains ambiguous. The end of the DNA fits TRBJ2-7 better, so the J call may be wrong. From germline, CDR1 is WSHSY and CDR2 SAAADI. CDR3 length: 15 residues. CDR3 nucleotides: TGCGCCAGCAGTGAGCTTGGGCCTGGCTCCTACGAGCAGTACTTC. This translates into CASSELGPGSYEQYF.

The chain uses TRBV6-1 and TRBJ2-1, with TRBD2 matching 9 bases. Looked up from germline, CDR1 is MNHNS and CDR2 is SASEGT. The CDR3 is 15 amino acids. With V trimmed by 4 bases and J by 3 bases, 4 bases remained unmatched. CDR3: CASSGSSGDYNEQFF. The CDR3 nucleotides are TGTGCCAGCAGTGGCTCTAGCGGGGACTACAATGAGCAGTTCTTC.

This clone was detected once. This chain connects TRBV7-9 to TRBJ2-5; weak D call: TRBD2 (5 bases). The ends were cut back, 0 bases at V and 9 bases at J, with 17 bases in the middle. From germline, CDR1 is SEHNR and CDR2 FQNEAQ (reference sequence). The CDR3 is 15 amino acids. In DNA form, the CDR3 reads TGTGCCAGCAGCTTAGCCAGCGGTTCCCGGGGTCCCCAGTACTTC. Translation gives CASSLASGSRGPQYF.

The CDR3 loop is CASSDYRGTASNQPQHF. The CDR3 DNA reads as TGTGCCAGCAGTGATTACAGGGGCACCGCTAGCAATCAGCCCCAGCATTTT. The chain combines TRBV2 with TRBJ1-5; 7 bases line up with TRBD1. This CDR3 spans 17 amino acids. Germline CDR1 SNHLY, CDR2 FYNNEI. V lost 3 bases, J lost 0 bases, and 8 bases stayed unmatched.

The chain links TRBV6-5 to TRBJ2-1; tentatively, D is TRBD1 (6 bases). From germline, CDR1 is MNHEY and CDR2 SVGAGI. The CDR3 sequence is 12 residues long. Trimming removed 6 bases at V and 8 bases at J, with 11 bases between. The CDR3: CASRNRVDEQFF. The CDR3 DNA reads as TGTGCCAGCAGGAACAGGGTCGATGAGCAGTTCTTC.

V is TRBV4-1 and J is TRBJ1-1; D call uncertain. The CDR3 loop spans 13 amino acids. The V end lost 3 bases, the J end lost 2 bases, and 7 bases lay between the germline ends. The germline V gene encodes CDR1 MGHRA and CDR2 YSYEKL. The CDR3 spells CASSQRVNTEAFF. The CDR3 DNA reads TGCGCCAGCAGCCAGAGGGTTAACACTGAAGCTTTCTTT.

V usage is TRBV6-4 and J usage is TRBJ2-3; 8 positions agree with TRBD1. The J segment lost 3 bases and the V segment lost 4 bases, leaving 3 bases of the junction unmatched. There are 14 residues in the CDR3. Germline loops: CDR1 MRHNA, CDR2 SNTAGT. CDR3 nucleotide sequence: TGTGCCAGCAGTGCAGGGGGCGGGACAGATACGCAGTATTTT. Translating gives CASSAGGGTDTQYF.

CDR3 protein: CASSAEGGPTYEQYF. DNA of the CDR3: TGTGCCAGCAGCGCCGAGGGGGGGCCCACCTACGAGCAGTACTTC. The genes are TRBV9 and TRBJ2-5; the D gene is possibly TRBD2 (7 bases). The DNA end is more similar to TRBJ2-7, so the J call may be wrong. The germline V gene has CDR1 SGDLS and CDR2 YYNGEE. CDR3 size: 15 residues.

The gene calls are TRBV14 and TRBJ2-1; 9 nucleotides match TRBD2. The CDR3 runs 16 residues. Germline assignment: CDR1 SGHDN and CDR2 FVKESK. Trimming removed 2 bases from V and 4 bases from J; junction bases left unmatched: 6. Here the CDR3 reads CASSQWGGGAYNEQFF. The DNA of the CDR3 is TGTGCCAGCAGCCAATGGGGCGGGGGGGCTTACAATGAGCAGTTCTTC.

There are a few counts of this clone. This chain uses TRBV30 with TRBJ2-2; possibly TRBD1 for D (6 bases). The V gene's germline CDR1 is GTSNPN and CDR2 SVGIG (reference sequence). V lost 0 bases to trimming and J lost 9 bases, with 11 bases between them. The CDR3 runs to 13 residues. CDR3 loop: CAWSVSRGRELFF. The CDR3 bases are TGTGCCTGGAGTGTAAGCAGGGGCCGGGAGCTGTTTTTT.

This chain uses TRBV2 with TRBJ2-3, with D possibly TRBD1 on 5 matching bases. Trimming left V 7 bases short and J 3 bases short, with 26 bases between. This CDR3 spans 18 amino acids. Germline CDR1 SNHLY, CDR2 FYNNEI. The CDR3 nucleotides are TGTGCCAGCATTAGAGACGGAGTACCTTCAGGGTTAACAGATACGCAGTATTTT. It specifies CASIRDGVPSGLTDTQYF.

This clone occurred a few times. V and J are TRBV29-1 and TRBJ2-5, with 7 nucleotides matching TRBD1. Germline CDR1 reads SQVTM; CDR2 reads ANQGSEA. CDR3 length: 12 amino acids. The junction had 3 bases not matched to a gene; V was cut back by 6 bases and J by 2 bases. CDR3 sequence reads: CSVWDSQETQYF. DNA of the CDR3: TGCAGCGTCTGGGACAGTCAAGAGACCCAGTACTTC.

The chain uses TRBV10-3 and TRBJ1-1; D remains unclear. Germline V CDR1 and CDR2: ENHRY, SYGVKD. The CDR3 runs to 15 residues. The V end lost 3 bases, the J end lost 0 bases, and 11 bases lay between the germline ends. The CDR3 loop reads CAISEWQALNTEAFF. CDR3 nucleotide sequence: TGTGCCATCAGTGAATGGCAGGCGTTGAACACTGAAGCTTTCTTT.

The chain employs TRBV6-5 and TRBJ1-5, with TRBD1 identical over 7 bases. V was pared by 2 bases and J by 6 bases, with 4 bases of the junction left unmatched. The germline V gene has CDR1 MNHEY and CDR2 SVGAGI. The CDR3 loop spans 14 amino acids. Here the CDR3 DNA reads TGTGCCAGCAGTTACGACAGGGAAGGTCAGCCCCAGCATTTT. Protein sequence: CASSYDREGQPQHF.

V and J are TRBV2 and TRBJ2-3; 11 positions agree with TRBD2. This CDR3 region has 15 residues. CDR1 and CDR2 from the germline V gene are SNHLY and FYNNEI. V was clipped by 8 bases and J by 2 bases; unmatched bases: 6. The CDR3, as DNA: TGTGCCAGCGCCGTAGCGGGGGGGGTCACAGATACGCAGTATTTT. Protein product: CASAVAGGVTDTQYF. Complete variable domain (other parts from reference TRBV2 and TRBJ2-3): EPEVTQTPSHQVTQMGQEVILRCVPISNHLYFYWYRQILGQKVEFLVSFYNNEISEKSEIFDDQFSVERPDGSNFTLKIRSTKLEDSAMYFCASAVAGGVTDTQYFGPGTRLTVL.

This chain connects TRBV2 to TRBJ1-4; 9 nucleotides match TRBD1. Trimming at V came to 6 bases and at J to 3 bases, leaving 8 bases not matched to a gene. This CDR3 has 16 amino acids. CDR1 and CDR2 from the germline V gene are SNHLY and FYNNEI. CDR3 in amino acids: CASSDPGQGANEKLFF. The DNA for the CDR3 is TGTGCCAGCAGCGACCCGGGACAGGGAGCTAATGAAAAACTGTTTTTT.